The clone carrying this TCR beta chain was seen more than once but under ten times. The data were produced by immunoSEQ multiplex PCR, yet TCRdb's version contains in-frame clones alone and is incomplete. The table records roughly 79,000 clones, more than 70% of them present only once. The sample comes from a study of blood T cell repertoires in COVID-19. The overall study: There were acute and convalescent COVID-19 samples, and they came from the United States, Italy and Spain. The cDNA or gDNA used as material had been derived from T cells, B-cell-depleted T cells, or PBMCs.

The germline gives CDR1 MNHEY, CDR2 SVGAGI. The CDR3 totals 15 residues. After removal of 7 bases from V and 4 bases from J, the junction contained 10 bases not matched to a gene. V and J are TRBV6-5 and TRBJ2-7; 10 bases are shared with TRBD1. Sequenced input: peripheral blood. The clonotype was recovered from a man in his sixties with active or convalescent COVID-19. The CDR3 spells CASTERRTGGYEQYF. The CDR3 DNA sequence: TGTGCCAGCACCGAAAGGAGGACAGGGGGTTACGAGCAGTACTTC.